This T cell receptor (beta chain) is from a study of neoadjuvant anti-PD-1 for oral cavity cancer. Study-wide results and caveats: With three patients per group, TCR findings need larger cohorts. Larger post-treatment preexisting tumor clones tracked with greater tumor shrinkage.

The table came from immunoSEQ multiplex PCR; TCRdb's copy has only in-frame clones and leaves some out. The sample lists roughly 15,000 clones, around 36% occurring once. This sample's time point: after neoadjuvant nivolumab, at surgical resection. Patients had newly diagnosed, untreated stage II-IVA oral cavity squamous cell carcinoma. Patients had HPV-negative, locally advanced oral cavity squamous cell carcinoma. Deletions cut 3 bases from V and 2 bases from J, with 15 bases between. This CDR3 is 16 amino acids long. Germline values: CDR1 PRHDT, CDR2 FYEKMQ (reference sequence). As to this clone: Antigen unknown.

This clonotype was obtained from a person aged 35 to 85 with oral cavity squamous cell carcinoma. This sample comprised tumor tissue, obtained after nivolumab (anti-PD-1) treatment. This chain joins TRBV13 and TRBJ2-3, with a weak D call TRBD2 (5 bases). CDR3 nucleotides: TGTGCCAGCAGCTTTTATAGCGACCTCCTCACAGATACGCAGTATTTT. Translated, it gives CASSFYSDLLTDTQYF.